The 3 T cell receptor beta chains listed next were all sequenced from one sample in a study of vaccination effects on CD4 cells after COVID-19. No cognate antigen is known for these TCRs. Antigen-specific CD4+ T cells were expanded (with viral peptide pools) by the ViraFEST assay ahead of sequencing. Researchers isolated CD4+ T cells once roughly ten days of culture had elapsed. Here immunoSEQ multiplex PCR was the method, and the copy in TCRdb shows in-frame clones only, minus some. The sample records 45,000 to 65,000 clones, around 80% being singletons. Sequenced material: CD4+ T cells from PBMCs cultured with HCoV-229E spike peptides, taken before COVID-19 vaccination. These receptor sequences come from a human donor who received a COVID-19 vaccine.

CDR3 sequence: CASSQDRVPDKADTQYF. The CDR3 DNA is TGTGCCAGCAGCCAGGACCGGGTCCCGGATAAGGCGGATACGCAGTATTTT. The rearrangement links TRBV3-1 (or the pseudogene TRBV3-2) to TRBJ2-3; no definite D call. Germline CDR1 and CDR2: LGHDT and YNNKEL (reference sequence). V was clipped by 3 bases and J by 6 bases, with 22 bases between them. This CDR3 has 17 amino acids.

The CDR3 nucleotides are TGTGCCAGCTCACCACCGCTTATTGACTCGGGCCACAATGAGCAGTTCTTC. Encoded protein: CASSPPLIDSGHNEQFF. The V and J genes are TRBV18 and TRBJ2-1, with D unresolved. The CDR3 runs to 17 residues. Germline CDR1 reads KGHSH; CDR2 reads LQKENI. V was pared by 0 bases and J by 5 bases, with 17 bases between.

V and J are TRBV21-1 and TRBJ2-7; TRBD1 is the table's D call, not checked against the DNA. TRBV21-1 has pseudogene status. The CDR3 extends over 15 amino acids. The CDR3 loop is CASSLPWTVSYEQYV. The CDR3, as DNA: TGTGCCAGCAGCCTCCCCTGGACAGTCTCCTACGAGCAGTACGTC.